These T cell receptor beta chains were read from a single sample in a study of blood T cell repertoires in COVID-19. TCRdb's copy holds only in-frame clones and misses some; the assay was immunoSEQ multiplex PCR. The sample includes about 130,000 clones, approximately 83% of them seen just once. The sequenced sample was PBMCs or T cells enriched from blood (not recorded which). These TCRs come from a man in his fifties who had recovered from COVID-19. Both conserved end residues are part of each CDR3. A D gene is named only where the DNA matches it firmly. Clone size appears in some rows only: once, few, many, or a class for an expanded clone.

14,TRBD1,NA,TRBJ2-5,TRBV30,TGTGCCTGGAGTGTACGGGGCAGGGGGGAGACCCAGTACTTC,CAWSVRGRGETQYF
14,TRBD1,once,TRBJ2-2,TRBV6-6,TGTGCCAGCAGTTCCGGGACAGCGGTTGGGGAGCTGTTTTTT,CASSSGTAVGELFF
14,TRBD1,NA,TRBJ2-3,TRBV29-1,TGCAGCACCCTACGGACAGGGAGAACAGATACGCAGTATTTT,CSTLRTGRTDTQYF
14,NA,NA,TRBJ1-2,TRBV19,TGTGCCAGTAGTATGGGGGGTTCTGACTATGGCTACACCTTC,CASSMGGSDYGYTF
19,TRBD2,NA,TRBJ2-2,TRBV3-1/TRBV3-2,TGTGCCAGCAGCCAAGACGGGCGAGGGGCGGGGGGACGTACCGGGGAGCTGTTTTTT,CASSQDGRGAGGRTGELFF
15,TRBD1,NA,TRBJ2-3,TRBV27,TGTGCCAGCAGTTTATGGACAGGGCACACAGATACGCAGTATTTT,CASSLWTGHTDTQYF
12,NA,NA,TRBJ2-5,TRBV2,TGTGCCAGCTCAGGGGATCAGGGGACCCAGTACTTC,CASSGDQGTQYF
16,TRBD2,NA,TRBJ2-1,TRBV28,TGTGCCAGCAGACCGACTAGCAGGCTGGCCTACAATGAGCAGTTCTTC,CASRPTSRLAYNEQFF
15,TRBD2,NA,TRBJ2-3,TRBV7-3,TGTGCCAGCAGCCCCGGACTAGTTGGGCCAGATACGCAGTATTTT,CASSPGLVGPDTQYF
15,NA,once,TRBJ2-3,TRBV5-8,TGTGCCAGCAGCTTGGGGGGGACTAGCACAGATACGCAGTATTTT,CASSLGGTSTDTQYF
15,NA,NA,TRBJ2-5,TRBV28,TGTGCCAGCAGTTTAATATCAGGCCTCAGACAGACCCAGTACTTC,CASSLISGLRQTQYF
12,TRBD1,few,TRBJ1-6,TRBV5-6,TGTGCCAGCAGCCGATTCCGGGACAGGGTCGTTTTT,CASSRFRDRVVF
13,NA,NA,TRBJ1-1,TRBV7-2,TGTGCCAGCAGCTTATCAGTGATGGCTGAAGCTTTCTTT,CASSLSVMAEAFF
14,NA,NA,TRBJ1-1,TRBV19,TGTGCCAGTGGACTTCCCCCCCTGGGCACTGAAGCTTTCTTT,CASGLPPLGTEAFF
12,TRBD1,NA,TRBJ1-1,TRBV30,TGTGCCAGGCAAGGACAGGGGACTGAAGCTTTCTTT,CARQGQGTEAFF
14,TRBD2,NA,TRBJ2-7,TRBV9,TGTGCCAGCAGCGGACGGGGGGGCGTCGACGAGCAGTACTTC,CASSGRGGVDEQYF
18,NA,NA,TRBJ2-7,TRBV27,TGTGCCAGCAGTTCCCTCCCTAAAAGACACCCGAGCTCCTACGAGCAGTACTTC,CASSSLPKRHPSSYEQYF
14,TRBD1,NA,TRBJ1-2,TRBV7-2,TGTGCCAGCAGCTTACAGGGACAGGGGACCGGCTACACCTTC,CASSLQGQGTGYTF
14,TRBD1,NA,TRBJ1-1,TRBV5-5,TGTGCCAGCAGCTTGGACAGGGGGGGAGAAGAAGCTTTCTTT,CASSLDRGGEEAFF
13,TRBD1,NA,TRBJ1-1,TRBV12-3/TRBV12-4,TGTGCCAGCTTGGACAGGGGGCCCCGTGAAGCTTTCTTT,CASLDRGPREAFF
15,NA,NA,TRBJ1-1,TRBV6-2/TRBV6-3,TGTGCCAGCAGCTCGGTTCGTGGTATGAACACTGAAGCTTTCTTT,CASSSVRGMNTEAFF
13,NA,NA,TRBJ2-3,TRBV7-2,TGTGCCAGCAGCTTAGCCCAGGAAGATACGCAGTATTTT,CASSLAQEDTQYF
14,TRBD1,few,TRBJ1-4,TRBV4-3,TGCGCCAGCAGACCCCAGGGGGCTGGAGAAAAACTGTTTTTT,CASRPQGAGEKLFF
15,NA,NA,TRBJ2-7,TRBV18,TGTGCCAGCTCAGCCCAACAGGGCTCGGGTGAAGAGCAGTACTTC,CASSAQQGSGEEQYF
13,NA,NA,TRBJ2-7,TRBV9,TGTGCCAGCAGCGTTTCAGGGGACCACGAGCAGTACTTC,CASSVSGDHEQYF
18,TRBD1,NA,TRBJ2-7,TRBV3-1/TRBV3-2,TGTGCCAGCAGCCAAGATCTCGACAGGGGCGCCCCGGTGGACGAGCAGTACTTC,CASSQDLDRGAPVDEQYF